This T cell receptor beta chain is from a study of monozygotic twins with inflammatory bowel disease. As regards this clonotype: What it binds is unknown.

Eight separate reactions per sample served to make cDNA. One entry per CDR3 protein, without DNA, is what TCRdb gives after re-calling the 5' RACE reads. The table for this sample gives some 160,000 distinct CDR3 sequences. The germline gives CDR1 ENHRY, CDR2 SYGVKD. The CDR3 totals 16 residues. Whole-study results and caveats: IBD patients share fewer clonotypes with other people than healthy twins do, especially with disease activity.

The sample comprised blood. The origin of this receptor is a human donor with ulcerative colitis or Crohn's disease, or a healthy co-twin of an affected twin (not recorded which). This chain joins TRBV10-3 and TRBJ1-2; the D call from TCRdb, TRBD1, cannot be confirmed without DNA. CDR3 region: CAISGRGRGQLNGYTF.